The next 11 T cell receptor beta chains were all read from a single sample in a study of PD-1 blockade in classical Hodgkin lymphoma. Profiled with immunoSEQ multiplex PCR; TCRdb holds only in-frame clones, not every one. The sample consists of roughly 40,000 clones, about 71% of them appearing once. Every patient experienced relapse after autologous stem cell transplantation, and brentuximab vedotin exposure varied. The material sequenced was peripheral blood mononuclear cells (PBMCs), taken at baseline. Receptor source: a human donor with classical Hodgkin lymphoma.

This chain connects TRBV4-3 to TRBJ2-2, with TRBD1 identical over 10 bases. V was clipped by 8 bases and J by 4 bases; unmatched bases: 7. The CDR3 runs 15 residues. Germline values: CDR1 LGHNA, CDR2 YSLEER. The CDR3 loop reads CASGFGTGATGELFF. The DNA of the CDR3 is TGCGCCAGCGGGTTCGGGACAGGGGCCACCGGGGAGCTGTTTTTT.

This clone was seen at least ten times. The chain has TRBV4-3 and TRBJ2-1, with D uncertain. Germline values: CDR1 LGHNA, CDR2 YSLEER. This CDR3 contains 16 residues. The ends were cut back, 3 bases at V and 0 bases at J, with 12 bases in the middle. CDR3 sequence reads: CASSHFSKLSYNEQFF. The CDR3 DNA sequence: TGCGCCAGCAGCCATTTCAGCAAACTCTCCTACAATGAGCAGTTCTTC.

This clone was observed a handful of times. The chain combines TRBV30 with TRBJ2-5, with 15 bases fitting TRBD2. With 5 bases clipped from V and 0 bases from J, the junction kept 1 base outside the gene matches. Germline CDR1 and CDR2: GTSNPN and SVGIG (reference sequence). The CDR3 loop spans 15 amino acids. CDR3 sequence reads: CAWGLAGGYQETQYF. For the CDR3, the DNA is TGTGCCTGGGGACTAGCGGGGGGGTACCAAGAGACCCAGTACTTC.

This clone showed up just once. One base away lies a much larger clone, so this may be a sequencing read error. This chain joins TRBV6-5 and TRBJ2-7; 8 bases map to TRBD2. Germline CDR1 MNHEY, CDR2 SVGAGI. The CDR3 sequence is 16 residues long. The CDR3 here is CASSYPRSGGTYEQCF. Here the CDR3 DNA reads TGTGCCAGCAGTTACCCTCGGAGCGGGGGAACCTACGAGCAGTGCTTC.

The chain recombines TRBV7-8 with TRBJ1-1; 12 positions agree with TRBD1. Trimming at V came to 4 bases and at J to 7 bases, leaving 7 bases not matched to a gene. Germline lookup yields CDR1 SGHVS and CDR2 FQNEAQ. This CDR3 contains 15 residues. CDR3 sequence: CASSSGQGAILEAFF. The CDR3 DNA is TGTGCCAGCAGCTCGGGACAGGGGGCCATCCTTGAAGCTTTCTTT. Based on the CDR3 plus reference TRBV7-8 and TRBJ1-1, the full variable domain is GAGVSQSPRYKVAKRGQDVALRCDPISGHVSLFWYQQALGQGPEFLTYFQNEAQLDKSGLPSDRFFAERPEGSVSTLKIQRTQQEDSAVYLCASSSGQGAILEAFFGQGTRLTVV.

The chain recombines TRBV30 with TRBJ2-7; D is perhaps TRBD2 (6 bases). V was clipped by 5 bases and J by 2 bases, with 13 bases between them. Looked up from germline, CDR1 is GTSNPN and CDR2 is SVGIG (reference sequence). The CDR3 contains 13 residues. The CDR3 here is CAWDRGFTYEQYF. DNA of the CDR3: TGTGCCTGGGATCGGGGGTTTACCTACGAGCAGTACTTC.

This clone was counted only a few times. This CDR3 is CASSAPIGTGNYGYTF. The CDR3 region has the DNA TGTGCCAGCAGCGCCCCCATTGGGACGGGGAACTATGGCTACACCTTC. The chain couples TRBV9 to TRBJ1-2; TRBD1 is a possible D gene (5 bases). The CDR3 contains 16 residues. Germline V lookup: CDR1 SGDLS, CDR2 YYNGEE. Trimming pared 3 bases from V and 2 bases from J, leaving 17 bases between.

The J gene is TRBJ2-7, the V gene TRBV5-5; either TRBD1 or TRBD2 may supply D (5 bases each). Germline lookup yields CDR1 SGHKS and CDR2 YYEKEE (reference sequence). V was trimmed by 0 bases and J by 7 bases, leaving 14 bases between them. The CDR3 consists of 14 residues. The CDR3: CASSLGRGVDEQYF. The CDR3 DNA reads TGTGCCAGCAGCTTGGGTAGGGGAGTAGATGAGCAGTACTTC.

The rearrangement links TRBV7-2 to TRBJ1-5; D may be TRBD1 (6 bases). The CDR3 has 15 residues. Looked up from germline, CDR1 is SGHTA and CDR2 is FQGNSA. Trimming removed 6 bases from V and 7 bases from J, with 19 bases in between. The CDR3 is CASRRTKQGGQPQHF. CDR3 in DNA: TGTGCCAGCAGACGCACTAAACAGGGAGGCCAGCCCCAGCATTTT. Complete variable domain (other parts from reference TRBV7-2 and TRBJ1-5): GAGVSQSPSNKVTEKGKDVELRCDPISGHTALYWYRQSLGQGLEFLIYFQGNSAPDKSGLPSDRFSAERTGGSVSTLTIQRTQQEDSAVYLCASRRTKQGGQPQHFGDGTRLSIL.

This chain uses TRBV6-5 with TRBJ2-7; 12 bases map to TRBD1. There are 16 residues in the CDR3. V shed 0 bases, J shed 7 bases, and the junction held 7 bases outside the gene matches. Germline CDR1 is MNHEY and CDR2 is SVGAGI. CDR3 DNA: TGTGCCAGCAGTTACTCAAATCCGGGACAGGGGGCAGAGCAGTACTTC. Amino acids: CASSYSNPGQGAEQYF.

The chain employs TRBV6-7 and TRBJ1-6; 7 nucleotides line up with TRBD1. TRBV6-7 is marked as an open reading frame, function uncertain. This CDR3 region has 14 residues. Unmatched junction bases numbered 8, after V lost 5 bases and J lost 10 bases. CDR3 in amino acids: CASSPRQGKSPLHF. As DNA, the CDR3 is TGTGCCAGCAGTCCACGACAGGGAAAATCACCCCTCCACTTT.